This is a list of T cell receptor beta chains from one sample in a study of T cell responses to AZD1222 COVID-19 vaccine. Method: immunoSEQ multiplex PCR; TCRdb's copy keeps in-frame clones and lacks some. The table lists 90,000 or so clones, around 90% of them singletons. The sample consisted of peripheral blood, taken on day 0 of AZD1222 vaccination. The origin of the receptors is an adult in good health. Each CDR3 is given with its conserved first and last residue. The D gene is left open where the match is weak. Only some rows state a clone size, as once, few, many or a class for expanded clones.

j_gene	abundance	v_gene	d_gene	CDR3nt	CDR3aa
TRBJ2-1	-	TRBV2	-	TGTGCCAGCACGGACTACAATGAGCAGTTCTTC	CASTDYNEQFF
TRBJ2-1	-	TRBV5-1	-	TGCGCCAGCAGTTCAGGGGCTTACAATGAGCAGTTCTTC	CASSSGAYNEQFF
TRBJ1-1	-	TRBV29-1	TRBD1	TGCAGCGTATCGGACAGGGCTGAGGTTTTCTTT	CSVSDRAEVFF
TRBJ1-1	-	TRBV5-4	-	TGTGCCAGCAGCTTCGGAGGGTTTTCCACTGAAGCTTTCTTT	CASSFGGFSTEAFF
TRBJ1-2	-	TRBV3-1/TRBV3-2	-	TGTGCCAGCAGCCAAGATCGGTCTAGGCAGTATGGCTACACCTTC	CASSQDRSRQYGYTF
TRBJ1-4	-	TRBV14	-	TGTGCCAGCAGCCAGGGTGGGGTGGAAAAACTGTTTTTT	CASSQGGVEKLFF
TRBJ2-7	-	TRBV27	TRBD1	TGTGCCAGCCGTGGGACAGGGAACCCCTTAGAGCAGTACTTC	CASRGTGNPLEQYF
TRBJ1-5	-	TRBV6-5	-	TGTGCCAGCAGTCCTGGTCCCCGGGGGGATCAGCCCCAGCATTTT	CASSPGPRGDQPQHF
TRBJ2-1	once	TRBV6-5	-	TGTGCCAGCAGTTTGATCAATGAGCAGTTCTTC	CASSLINEQFF
TRBJ1-3	once	TRBV5-4	-	TGTGCCAGCAGCCGGTACTCTGGAAACACCATATATTTT	CASSRYSGNTIYF
TRBJ2-5	-	TRBV5-1	-	TGCGCCAGCAGCACCTTACACGGGGGGCCGCAAGAGACCCAGTACTTC	CASSTLHGGPQETQYF
TRBJ2-7	-	TRBV18	-	TGTGCCAGCTCACCACTGGAAGGGGTTGCAGGAACCTACGAGCAGTACTTC	CASSPLEGVAGTYEQYF
TRBJ1-1	-	TRBV4-2	-	TGTGCCAGCAGCCAAGATTGGCAGCCGAACACTGAAGCTTTCTTT	CASSQDWQPNTEAFF
TRBJ2-5	once	TRBV4-2	TRBD2	TGTGCCAGCAGCCAGGGCAGCGGGGGATATCTGGGGGAGACCCAGTACTTC	CASSQGSGGYLGETQYF
TRBJ1-1	-	TRBV12-3/TRBV12-4	-	TGTGCCAGCAGTTTATTGTCGAACACTGAAGCTTTCTTT	CASSLLSNTEAFF
TRBJ2-1	-	TRBV6-4	TRBD2	TGTGCCAGCAGTGACTCTGAGCGGGGGGGAAAGTTCTTC	CASSDSERGGKFF
TRBJ1-1	-	TRBV14	-	TGTGCCAGCAGCCAAGCCCCTAGCTTTGGGAACACTGAAGCTTTCTTT	CASSQAPSFGNTEAFF
TRBJ1-1	-	TRBV29-1	-	TGCAGCGTTGACTCTGAATTCCCCGACACTGAAGCTTTCTTT	CSVDSEFPDTEAFF
TRBJ2-1	-	TRBV19	-	TGTGCCAGTAGTCCCGAGAGGTCAGCATACAATGAGCAGTTCTTC	CASSPERSAYNEQFF
TRBJ2-5	-	TRBV7-9	-	TGTGCCAGCAGCTACCGGCAGGGACAAGAGACTCAGTACTTC	CASSYRQGQETQYF
TRBJ1-1	-	TRBV7-8	-	TGTGCCAGCAGCTTAGACGGGGCAACTGAAGCTTTCTTT	CASSLDGATEAFF
TRBJ2-3	-	TRBV6-6	-	TGTGCCAGCAGTAGTCCGGGGTTCACAGATACGCAGTATTTT	CASSSPGFTDTQYF
TRBJ1-5	once	TRBV7-8	-	TGTGCCAGCAGCCCTGGACTGGGCGATCAGCCCCAGCATTTT	CASSPGLGDQPQHF
TRBJ2-1	-	TRBV4-1	TRBD2	TGCGCCAGCAGCCATCCCTCCGGCCAGCGGGGGCTTTACAATGAGCAGTTCTTC	CASSHPSGQRGLYNEQFF
TRBJ2-1	-	TRBV18	-	TGTGCCAGCTCACCTAGCGGCGAAGGCCCGTTCTTC	CASSPSGEGPFF
TRBJ1-2	-	TRBV5-6	TRBD1	TGTGCCAGCAGCTGGACAGGGAACTATGGCTACACCTTC	CASSWTGNYGYTF
TRBJ2-7	-	TRBV5-1	-	TGCGCCAGTAGACAGGTAGACCAGTCCTACGAGCAGTACTTC	CASRQVDQSYEQYF
TRBJ1-1	once	TRBV11-3	-	TGTGCCAGCAGCTTAATCGGGATCATGAACACTGAAGCTTTCTTT	CASSLIGIMNTEAFF
TRBJ1-1	once	TRBV29-1	TRBD1	TGCAGCGCGACGGGACAGGGGGGCACTGAAGCTTTCTTT	CSATGQGGTEAFF
TRBJ2-1	-	TRBV6-6	TRBD2	TGTGCCAGCAGACGACTAGCGGGGAGCCTCTCCTACAATGAGCAGTTCTTC	CASRRLAGSLSYNEQFF
TRBJ1-4	-	TRBV29-1	-	TGCAGCGGGACAGCCGCAACTAATGAAAAACTGTTTTTT	CSGTAATNEKLFF
TRBJ2-7	-	TRBV5-6	TRBD1	TGTGCCAGCAGCTTTGACAGGGTCCAGGCCTACTACGAGCAGTACTTC	CASSFDRVQAYYEQYF
TRBJ2-7	-	TRBV5-8	-	TGTGCCAGCAGCTTGATCGGGCTGACCCGCACCTCCTACGAGCAGTACTTC	CASSLIGLTRTSYEQYF
TRBJ2-1	once	TRBV5-6	TRBD2	TGTGCCAGCAGCATGACCCTCGCGGGAGGGGAGCAGTTCTTC	CASSMTLAGGEQFF